The sequence of this T cell receptor beta chain was determined in a study of low-dose radiotherapy and immunotherapy resistance in tumors. Study summary: The study gave patients oral aspirin 300 mg daily for four cycles from cycle 1 day 1.

cDNA synthesis used a TRAV/TRBV-specific primer set for both chains. TCR amplification used roughly 20 PCR cycles, a constant-region primer and a V-primer adapter. TCRdb called the reads again in MiXCR, with one record for every CDR3 protein. The sample holds around 64,000 distinct CDR3 sequences, about 25% seen once. This clonotype was counted ten times or more. Sample time point: before trial treatment. The sequence was obtained from a male donor with rectosigmoid adenocarcinoma. The sequencing here drew on PBMCs, taken before treatment.

The CDR3 sequence: CASSAGTGVGAAQETQYF. In DNA, the CDR3 is TGTGCCAGCAGCGCCGGGACAGGGGTAGGAGCCGCCCAAGAGACCCAGTACTTC. The rearrangement links TRBV9 to TRBJ2-5, with 10 bases aligning to TRBD1. The CDR3 sequence is 18 residues long. In germline, CDR1 is SGDLS, CDR2 YYNGEE. The junction had 12 bases not matched to a gene; V was cut back by 3 bases and J by 1 base.